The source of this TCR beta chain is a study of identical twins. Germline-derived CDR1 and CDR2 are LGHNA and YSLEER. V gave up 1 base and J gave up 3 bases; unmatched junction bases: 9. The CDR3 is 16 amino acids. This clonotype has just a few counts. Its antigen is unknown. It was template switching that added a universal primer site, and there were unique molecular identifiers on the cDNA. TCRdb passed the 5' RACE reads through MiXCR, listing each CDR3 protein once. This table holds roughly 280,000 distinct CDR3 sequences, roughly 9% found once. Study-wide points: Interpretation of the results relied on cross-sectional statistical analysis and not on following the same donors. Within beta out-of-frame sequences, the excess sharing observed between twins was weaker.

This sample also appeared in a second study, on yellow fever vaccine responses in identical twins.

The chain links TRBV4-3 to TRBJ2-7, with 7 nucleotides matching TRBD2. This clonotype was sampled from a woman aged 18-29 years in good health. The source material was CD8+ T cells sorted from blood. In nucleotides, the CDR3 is TGCGCCAGCAGCCAAGCGGAGGCTAGCGGTTACTACGAGCAGTACTTC. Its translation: CASSQAEASGYYEQYF.